Here is one T cell receptor (beta chain) with its context. Its recognized antigen is unknown. There are no base qualities to consult, and no much larger clone falls within one base. The data derive from a study of cytomegalovirus exposure and HLA in healthy donors (dated by TCRdb to the late 2010s). In terms of the full investigation: An earlier analysis of 587 of the donors reported 276 Gb of sequence data and 117 million unique TCR beta sequences obtained from around 170 million T cells. An early release covering 550 to 650 HLA-typed donors comprised 300 to 350 gigabases of sequencing data and tens of millions of unique TCR sequences. The genetic ancestry cluster associated with self-reported Caucasian donors included 81% of the 398 genotyped donors. The aim of the study was to test whether cataloging public T cell receptors could identify signatures of past pathogen exposure. The T cell repertoires of 666 subjects were profiled by immunosequencing and related to cytomegalovirus serostatus. A separate validation cohort of roughly 110 different subjects was used in addition to the 666-subject first cohort. High-throughput TCR immunosequencing, statistical association of individual TCRs with disease status, and machine learning were combined to predict cytomegalovirus infection status. In a later analysis, previously published TCR beta repertoires from several hundred donors were re-analyzed and high-resolution HLA genotyping was added so that TCR occurrence patterns could be studied. The later analysis used no new phenotypic data to find candidate immune exposures, relying instead on TCR beta sequences and their occurrence across donors. An earlier analysis of 587 of the donors used high-throughput TCR beta sequencing to judge whether each TCR beta V gene segment behaved as functional or pseudogenic. Donor age, sex, ethnicity and CMV serostatus were compiled together with the repertoire data. Genome-wide SNP genotypes for about 65% of the roughly 670 donors were used in a later genetic analysis, which treated that subset as a discovery cohort. Every repertoire in the discovery cohort had been generated on one and the same sequencing platform. Class I and class II HLA loci were covered by the typing at four-digit resolution. Typing coverage varied by locus: roughly 620-640 donors for A, B, C, DRB1 and DQB1; roughly 520 for DQA1; over 600 for DPA1; under 490 for DPB1. About five DR-DQ haplotypes were treated as single units for association and clustering because of strong linkage in the cohort. Among roughly 400 genotyped donors of the cohort, an average of about 240,000 unique TCR beta nucleotide sequences was sequenced per donor, of which about 19% were non-productive. General study outcomes and caveats: A further reported finding was that TCR beta sequences accurately predicted the HLA-A and HLA-B alleles for most subjects in the first cohort. In a later analysis, HLA-associated TCR beta chains showed more clonal expansion and lower generation probabilities than non-associated chains that were equally common. Presence/absence analyses assumed roughly uniform sequencing depth across donors, an assumption that may not hold. According to the authors, the approach could potentially be generalized to other disease states and immunological phenotypes. Linkage disequilibrium might explain the correlated functional status among segregating V segments, but an unknown experimental factor could not be excluded. Over 15 rarely observed V segments, including chromosome 9 orphons, were excluded from the earlier analysis of about 500 of the donors because counts were too low. In vitro tests confirmed that three of the cytomegalovirus-associated TCR beta chains recognize cytomegalovirus antigens. In both the original and validation cohorts, the classifier was reported to diagnose cytomegalovirus status with high specificity and sensitivity. A group of highly shared sequence variants was considered likely to be a technical artifact of the sequencing pipeline. Because HLA typing was missing for some donors at each locus, association tests included only the typed subset. According to a later analysis, TCR association rates differed among HLA loci, with DRB1 alleles showing the most associated TCRs and HLA-C alleles showing the fewest. Only TCR beta chains were sequenced in this cohort, and the absence of alpha or paired-chain data limited detectable features. Broadly in line with IMGT annotations, most TCR beta V segments showed up in productive rearrangements about 87% or about 30% of the time in an earlier analysis of several hundred of the donors. Most CMV-associated TCR beta chains appeared to be HLA-restricted in a later analysis, and the HLA associations seemed to be driven largely by CMV exposure. V-gene and J-gene trimming of TCR beta chains was associated with a missense DCLRE1C variant in a later genetic analysis, and the association was replicated in an independent cohort. According to a later analysis, parvovirus B19, influenza, CMV and Epstein-Barr virus appeared linked to several top co-occurrence clusters. CMV serostatus was the only immune exposure information available for the cohort. A total of 150 or so TCR beta chains were listed by the study as associated with cytomegalovirus. Most TCR sequences were observed very rarely across donors, whereas some public TCRs were present in many individuals. The 87-base-pair reads could not distinguish some IMGT-functional V segments, including TRBV6-2 and TRBV6-3, so those segments were excluded. A later genetic analysis reported fewer N-insertions in productive TCRs among donors in an Asian-associated ancestry cluster than the approximately 670-donor mean. When HLA alleles, especially DR and DQ, strongly co-occurred, TCR associations were difficult to assign to individual alleles. A later analysis associated 15,000 or so TCR beta sequences with specific HLA alleles at a false discovery rate of 0.05.

The junction shows trimming of 7 bases on V and 6 bases on J, and the gene matches do not reach 8 bases of it. From cysteine to phenylalanine, the CDR3 is 14 amino acids long. Kept here is only the CDR3 DNA, which spans 42 bases and is read in frame from base 1. Via the germline V gene (reference sequence), CDR1 is MNHEY and CDR2 SMNVEV. Libraries were built with the immunoSEQ multiplex PCR assay. For the multiplex PCR, a mixture combining 60 forward primers for TCR Vbeta segments and 13 reverse primers for TCR Jbeta segments was used. Amplification of the CDR3 region of rearranged TCR beta genes was performed with a multiplex PCR assay on genomic DNA. The Illumina HiSeq System was used to sequence the amplified TCR beta libraries as 87-base-pair reads. The study's own analysis went as follows. Across the 670 or so repertoires, a later analysis counted roughly 84 million unique TCR beta chains, approximately 10 million of which were shared by at least two donors. A nearest-neighbor algorithm error-corrected the raw reads and collapsed the reads into unique sequences, merging closely related sequences to remove PCR and sequencing errors. To assign V, D and J gene segments, CDR3 sequences were aligned to IMGT reference sequences. Each retained sequence needed at least a six-nucleotide match to both a V gene segment and a J gene segment. A rearrangement was called productive if the CDR3 had no stop codons and remained in frame with V and J, and every other rearrangement was called non-productive. Following IMGT convention, CDR3 was defined as the stretch from the second conserved V-encoded cysteine to the conserved J-encoded phenylalanine. In an earlier analysis of around 640 of the donors, sequences lacking an unambiguous match to a single V gene segment were excluded. In an earlier analysis of a few hundred of the donors, a V segment was called functional when productive rearrangements were above 56.7%, and segregating when the standard deviation between donors exceeded 5%. A statistical classification framework was built for diagnosing cytomegalovirus status from the catalog of TCR beta chain sequences. In a later analysis, V and J genes were assigned by comparing TCR nucleotide sequences against IMGT/GENE-DB human TR gene sequences. A later analysis assigned CDR3 sequences and most-parsimonious VDJ recombination scenarios with the TCRdist pipeline. In a later analysis, each TCR beta chain was defined by its CDR3 amino acid sequence together with its V-gene family, and reads lacking a unique V-gene family were excluded. To address suspected cross-contamination and a sequencing artifact, a later analysis removed roughly 580 highly shared, low-generation-probability nucleotide sequences. For each public chain, a later analysis derived a clonal expansion index from normalized ranks of inferred template counts within each repertoire. A later analysis computed generation probabilities with a VDJ recombination model fitted to out-of-frame rearrangements, and checked the results against IGoR. In a later analysis, TCR-TCR, TCR-HLA and TCR-CMV co-occurrence was scored with hypergeometric tests, and a repertoire-size bias correction was applied to TCR pairs. A later analysis estimated false discovery rates by permuting HLA or CMV assignments 20 times. In a later analysis, co-occurring TCRs were grouped using DBSCAN, and TCRdist sequence similarity was added for clustering within HLA-allele-positive subsets. Co-occurrence clustering excluded repertoires with fewer than 30,000 or more than 120,000 public chains, plus five with anomalous nucleotide sharing. Sourced from immuneACCESS, this table was stored by TCRdb with only in-frame sequences that have V and J called. A share of the clones is absent; for the studies checked, an unresolved V gene accounts for under half, and the remainder has no known explanation. Clone size and the V and J calls come from that table; the DNA yielded D and trimming. The sample data list over 75,000 clones, and about 72% of these were observed just once. The biggest ten clones account for about 2.1% of the sample.

In total, 666 healthy bone marrow donors made up the cohort. At the time of sampling, all cohort members were nominally healthy, though unrecorded immune exposures were likely present. The donor tested CMV seronegative, placing the donor among the 350 or so seronegative members of the cohort. A peripheral blood sample was provided by each donor, and peripheral blood mononuclear cells were used for TCR beta sequencing. Genomic DNA was extracted from the blood cell samples with the Qiagen DNeasy Blood Extraction Kit. Recombination linked TRBV27 to TRBJ2-2, with TRBD1 matching 7 junction bases. This TCR was sampled from a man aged 25 to 40 in good health and CMV-seronegative. The sequenced material came from PBMCs. The CDR3 in this case is CASTLETGAGELFF. At the DNA level, the sequence is TGTGCCAGCACTCTCGAAACAGGGGCCGGGGAGCTGTTTTTT.